A selection of T cell receptor beta chains follows, all from one sample in a study of beta chain features in type 1 diabetes. Clones were read by immunoSEQ multiplex PCR, and TCRdb kept only the in-frame ones, dropping some. Among more than 300,000 clones listed, roughly 8% were seen once. The specimen sequenced was central memory CD4+ T cells from blood. The receptors here all came from a woman between 18 and 30 years old in good health. CDR3s include the opening cysteine and the closing phenylalanine or tryptophan. The D gene is left open where the match is weak. Rows give clone size only sometimes, using once, few, many, or a class for an expanded clone.

>NA|few|13|TRBV25-1|TRBJ1-3
CASSLTGGNTIYF
TGTGCCAGCAGTTTGACAGGTGGAAACACCATATATTTT
>NA|once|9|TRBV20-1|TRBJ2-7
CSAAYEQYF
TGCAGTGCAGCCTACGAGCAGTACTTC
>NA|many|12|TRBV15|TRBJ2-1
CATSGRNNEQFF
TGTGCCACCTCCGGCAGGAATAATGAGCAGTTCTTC
>NA|many|13|TRBV29-1|TRBJ1-3
CSAGPALGNTIYF
TGCAGCGCTGGTCCAGCACTAGGAAACACCATATATTTT
>TRBD2|NA|14|TRBV10-3|TRBJ2-7
CAISRLAGGYEQYF
TGTGCCATCAGTCGGCTAGCGGGAGGCTACGAGCAGTACTTC
>NA|NA|14|TRBV6-5|TRBJ1-4
CASTWTATNEKLFF
TGTGCCAGCACCTGGACGGCAACTAATGAAAAACTGTTTTTT
>NA|many|13|TRBV14|TRBJ2-1
CASSQDVRGEQFF
TGTGCCAGCAGCCAAGATGTCCGGGGAGAGCAGTTCTTC
>TRBD2|NA|14|TRBV7-2|TRBJ2-2
CASSLGLATGELFF
TGTGCCAGCAGCTTGGGACTAGCCACCGGGGAGCTGTTTTTT
>NA|NA|14|TRBV28|TRBJ2-3
CASSLVRSTDTQYF
TGTGCCAGCAGTTTAGTTCGGTCCACAGATACGCAGTATTTT
>TRBD1|NA|15|TRBV5-1|TRBJ2-1
CASSPRTGSYNEQFF
TGCGCCAGCAGCCCAAGGACAGGGTCCTACAATGAGCAGTTCTTC
>TRBD1|once|15|TRBV6-5|TRBJ2-1
CASSYGAGGRDEQFF
TGTGCCAGCAGTTACGGGGCAGGGGGCAGGGATGAGCAGTTCTTC
>NA|NA|10|TRBV10-3|TRBJ1-3
CAIGLNAIYF
TGTGCCATCGGCCTTAATGCCATATATTTT
>TRBD1|few|14|TRBV10-3|TRBJ2-2
CAISVTGNHGELFF
TGTGCCATCAGTGTGACAGGGAACCACGGGGAGCTGTTTTTT
>TRBD2|few|17|TRBV10-3|TRBJ2-5
CATKPSGGEQGEETQYF
TGTGCCACCAAACCTAGCGGGGGAGAACAAGGGGAAGAGACCCAGTACTTC
>NA|few|13|TRBV4-2|TRBJ2-2
CASSQEWAGELFF
TGTGCCAGCAGCCAAGAGTGGGCCGGGGAGCTGTTTTTT
>NA|NA|18|TRBV4-3|TRBJ2-3
CASSRHLPGEASTDTQYF
TGCGCCAGCAGCCGCCATTTACCGGGCGAAGCTAGCACAGATACGCAGTATTTT
>NA|many|13|TRBV2|TRBJ2-1
CASNVVSYNEQFF
TGTGCCAGCAATGTAGTCTCCTACAATGAGCAGTTCTTC
>TRBD2|NA|21|TRBV7-8|TRBJ2-7
CASSVGRHQGTSGSKNHEQYF
TGTGCCAGCAGCGTGGGGCGACACCAAGGGACTAGCGGGAGTAAGAACCACGAGCAGTACTTC
>TRBD2|NA|17|TRBV7-3|TRBJ2-1
CASSFYKGAGGGGEQFF
TGTGCCAGCAGCTTTTATAAGGGAGCGGGAGGTGGAGGGGAGCAGTTCTTC
>NA|NA|13|TRBV6-5|TRBJ2-7
CASRGWDTYEQYF
TGTGCCAGCAGGGGTTGGGACACCTACGAGCAGTACTTC
>TRBD1|few|15|TRBV18|TRBJ2-2
CASSPRTGRTGELFF
TGTGCCAGCTCACCTAGGACAGGGCGAACCGGGGAGCTGTTTTTT
>NA|NA|16|TRBV5-1|TRBJ2-2
CASSLEGSPNTGELFF
TGCGCCAGCAGCTTGGAGGGTAGTCCTAACACCGGGGAGCTGTTTTTT
>TRBD2|few|15|TRBV5-1|TRBJ2-2
CASSLGGSSTGELFF
TGCGCCAGCAGCTTGGGCGGGAGTTCTACCGGGGAGCTGTTTTTT
>NA|few|13|TRBV5-4|TRBJ2-5
CASSLVPEETQYF
TGTGCCAGCAGCTTGGTGCCAGAAGAGACCCAGTACTTC
>TRBD1|NA|14|TRBV27|TRBJ2-1
CASKTGVSYNEQFF
TGTGCCAGTAAAACAGGGGTGTCCTACAATGAGCAGTTCTTC
>NA|few|12|TRBV7-2|TRBJ1-6
CASSLSYSPLHF
TGTGCCAGCAGCTTAAGTTACTCACCCCTCCACTTT
>NA|few|12|TRBV28|TRBJ2-5
CASSLEGFDQYF
TGTGCCAGCAGTTTAGAGGGGTTCGACCAGTACTTC
>TRBD2|NA|18|TRBV5-1|TRBJ2-1
CASSYPTIAGTSHNEQFF
TGCGCCAGCAGCTACCCTACAATAGCGGGTACCTCCCACAATGAGCAGTTCTTC
>TRBD2|once|15|TRBV7-3|TRBJ2-7
CASSLSSGLAYEQYF
TGTGCCAGCAGCTTAAGTAGCGGGCTCGCCTACGAGCAGTACTTC
>NA|few|13|TRBV6-1|TRBJ2-5
CASSGYREETQYF
TGTGCCAGCAGTGGATACAGAGAAGAGACCCAGTACTTC
>NA|few|14|TRBV28|TRBJ2-3
CASSLTHRADTQYF
TGTGCCAGCAGTTTGACACACAGGGCGGATACGCAGTATTTT
>NA|many|17|TRBV7-2|TRBJ1-3
CASSLGFRGRTGNTIYF
TGTGCCAGCAGCCTCGGCTTCCGAGGGCGTACTGGAAACACCATATATTTT